This paragraph covers one TCR beta chain sequence. The data stem from a study of blood T cell repertoires in COVID-19. Study overall: Nucleic acid was either cDNA or gDNA, and it came from T cells, B-cell-depleted T cells, or PBMCs.

Original processing notes: Estimated nucleated cell counts came from reference gene primer amplification. Profiled with immunoSEQ multiplex PCR; TCRdb holds only in-frame clones, not every one. For V, J and clone size, that table is used; D and trimming come from the DNA. Of tens of thousands of clones listed, more than 75% were seen once; the top ten hold more than 8%. The V gene lost 4 bases and the J gene lost 2 bases, with 9 bases spanning the gap. This CDR3 contains 13 residues. Germline V lookup: CDR1 LGHDT, CDR2 YNNKEL (reference sequence). V is TRBV3-1 (or the pseudogene TRBV3-2) and J is TRBJ2-7; the D gene is possibly TRBD2 (6 bases). The receptor's source is a woman of 80 years or more with acute or convalescent COVID-19. Sample: peripheral blood. The CDR3 sequence: CASSRDFTYEQYF. The CDR3 bases are TGTGCCAGCAGCCGGGACTTTACCTACGAGCAGTACTTC.